The text below deals with one TCR beta chain. This clonotype was detected ten times or more. Its antigen is currently not known. Base qualities are not recorded, but no much larger clone differs from it by a single base. Library method: PCR. Reads for this sample came from an Illumina HiSeq 2500. TCR libraries were prepared with molecular barcoding, using unique molecular identifiers to normalize TCRbeta repertoire quantification. TCRdb's own reprocessing of the public reads used fastp at Q25 and MiXCR and kept productive beta chains. Identical CDR3 protein sequences are pooled into one entry, listed with their most common genes and DNA. This sample is represented by about 610,000 distinct CDR3 sequences; roughly 10% of them were singletons. The ten largest clones take up less than 5% of the sample. The CDR3 starts with the cysteine, ends with the phenylalanine, and has 18 residues. The only DNA kept is the CDR3, 54 bases in frame from the first base. Ends trimmed: V by 5 bases, J by 4 bases; bases unmatched to a gene: 13. From the germline V gene, CDR1 is MDHEN and CDR2 is SYDVKM.

The data belong to a study of T-cell reconstitution after alpha-beta-depleted transplantation in children listed by TCRdb under 2016. Broadly, across the study: Using TCR repertoire profiling, the study followed T-cell immune reconstitution in a quantitative way in children after TCRalphabeta/CD19-depleted allogeneic hematopoietic cell transplantation.

The receptor comes from a human donor who donated a stem cell graft to a child with acute myeloid leukemia. Here the sequenced sample was PBMCs from the stem cell graft donor, taken from the stem cell graft. This chain is built from TRBV28 and TRBJ1-5, with 11 bases matching TRBD1. Read as DNA, the sequence is TGTGCCAGCAGTGGCCGGGACAGGGGGAAGGGAGGTAATCAGCCCCAGCATTTT. It codes for CASSGRDRGKGGNQPQHF.